Presented here are 22 T cell receptor beta chains from one specimen sequenced in a study of T cells after yellow fever vaccination. TCRdb re-called the 5' RACE reads through MiXCR, storing one row per CDR3 protein. The table has approximately 510,000 distinct CDR3 sequences, roughly a fifth seen once. Sequences were derived from PBMCs, sampled 21 days after the first yellow fever vaccination. The receptors were gathered from a man aged 18 to 30 who received the YFV17D yellow fever vaccine.

V gene TRBV15 combines with J gene TRBJ2-6, with D perhaps TRBD2 (5 bases). The germline V gene has CDR1 LNHNV and CDR2 YYDKDF (reference sequence). CDR3 length: 15 residues. With 3 bases removed from V and 1 base from J, the gap between germline ends came to 7 bases. The CDR3 reads CATSRGESGANVLTF. CDR3 sequence (DNA): TGTGCCACCAGCAGGGGAGAATCTGGGGCCAACGTCCTGACTTTC.

V and J are TRBV10-3 and TRBJ1-5, with 11 positions matching TRBD1. CDR1 ENHRY and CDR2 SYGVKD come from the germline V gene. J was trimmed by 6 bases and V by 2 bases; bases with no gene match: 3. The CDR3 contains 15 residues. CDR3 protein: CAISERGQGGQPQHF. The CDR3 DNA follows: TGTGCCATCAGTGAGCGGGGACAGGGGGGTCAGCCCCAGCATTTT.

This clonotype was counted many times. V is TRBV2 and J is TRBJ2-2; D is possibly TRBD1 or TRBD2 (5 bases each). Per the germline V gene, CDR1 is SNHLY and CDR2 is FYNNEI. V dropped 8 bases and J dropped 5 bases, with 12 bases sitting between them. This CDR3 is 13 amino acids long. The CDR3 DNA reads TGTGCCAGCTGCTGGGGGAGAACCGGGGAGCTGTTTTTT. It specifies CASCWGRTGELFF.

The CDR3 region is CAWGEDSNQPQHF. As DNA, the CDR3 is TGTGCCTGGGGGGAGGATAGCAATCAGCCCCAGCATTTT. The genes are TRBV30 and TRBJ1-5; D unresolved. Germline-derived CDR1 and CDR2 are GTSNPN and SVGIG (reference sequence). V was trimmed by 5 bases and J by 0 bases, leaving 8 bases between them. The CDR3 contains 13 residues.

This clonotype was counted between two and nine times. The chain joins TRBV27 to TRBJ2-1; tentatively, D is TRBD1 or TRBD2 (6 bases each). Germline V lookup: CDR1 MNHEY, CDR2 SMNVEV (reference sequence). V shed 11 bases and J shed 9 bases, with 17 bases lying between them. The CDR3 covers 12 residues. Here the CDR3 reads CAGGPLGGEQFF. CDR3 DNA: TGTGCCGGGGGGCCGCTCGGGGGTGAGCAGTTCTTC.

The chain has TRBV7-9 and TRBJ2-3; 9 bases align to TRBD2. The V gene end was trimmed by 5 bases and the J gene end by 5 bases; junction bases not matched to a gene: 8. The CDR3 length is 15 residues. Germline V gives CDR1 SEHNR, CDR2 FQNEAQ (reference sequence). CDR3 residues: CASSPSGGLGDTQYF. The CDR3 DNA reads as TGTGCCAGCAGCCCCAGCGGGGGGCTGGGAGATACGCAGTATTTT.

A few counts support this clonotype. The J gene is TRBJ2-3, the V gene TRBV5-8; 7 nucleotides match TRBD1. Germline loops: CDR1 SGHTS, CDR2 YDEGEE. The CDR3 has 17 residues. Unmatched junction bases numbered 9, after V lost 0 bases and J lost 2 bases. For the CDR3, the DNA is TGTGCCAGCAGCTTGGGACAGGGTCCCCCCACCACAGATACGCAGTATTTT. Its translation: CASSLGQGPPTTDTQYF.

This CDR3 is CASSLPLSRDRKETQYF. The CDR3 region has the DNA TGTGCCAGCAGTCTACCCCTTAGCAGGGACAGAAAAGAGACCCAGTACTTC. V is TRBV7-9 and J is TRBJ2-5; 7 bases line up with TRBD1. Germline V gene sequence: CDR1 SEHNR, CDR2 FQNEAQ (reference sequence). This CDR3 region has 17 residues. The V segment lost 6 bases and the J segment 3 bases; nucleotides outside the gene matches: 16.

This clonotype was counted between two and nine times. V and J are TRBV7-3 and TRBJ2-7; perhaps TRBD1 as D (7 bases). Germline V CDR1 and CDR2: SGHTA, FQGTGA. Trimming removed 5 bases from V and 0 bases from J, with 26 bases in between. This CDR3 has 19 residues. CDR3 sequence: CASSRRRGQGLTSSYEQYV. The CDR3 DNA follows: TGTGCCAGCAGCCGAAGGAGGGGGCAGGGCTTAACTAGCTCCTACGAGCAGTACGTC.

This chain connects TRBV6-2 or TRBV6-3 to TRBJ2-6; maybe TRBD2 (6 bases). The CDR3 consists of 17 residues. Trimming cost V 2 bases and J 4 bases, with 15 bases left between them. Germline V gene data show CDR1 as MNHEY and CDR2 as SVGEGT. Written as DNA, the CDR3 is TGTGCCAGCAGTTACCTACTAGCAACGGCCGGGGCCAACGTCCTGACTTTC. The encoded protein is CASSYLLATAGANVLTF.

The genes are TRBV5-1 and TRBJ2-1; 8 bases are a match to TRBD2. The germline V gene has CDR1 SGHRS and CDR2 YFSETQ. Trimming cost V 1 base and J 5 bases; bases outside gene matches: 2. The CDR3 sequence is 14 residues long. The CDR3 loop is CASSLTSGNNEQFF. The CDR3 coding sequence is TGCGCCAGCAGCTTGACTAGCGGTAACAATGAGCAGTTCTTC.

J is TRBJ1-2 and V is TRBV4-1; 7 nucleotides match TRBD1. The germline gives CDR1 MGHRA, CDR2 YSYEKL. The CDR3 is made up of 16 amino acids. V lost 3 bases to trimming and J lost 6 bases; unmatched junction nucleotides: 13. CDR3 region: CASSHNIGTDSNGYTF. The CDR3 DNA reads as TGCGCCAGCAGCCATAATATAGGGACAGACTCCAATGGCTACACCTTC.

This clonotype was observed a handful of times. This chain uses TRBV15 with TRBJ2-7; a possible D gene is TRBD2 (5 bases). Germline V lookup: CDR1 LNHNV, CDR2 YYDKDF (reference sequence). V was clipped by 5 bases and J by 3 bases, with 14 bases between them. The length of the CDR3 is 14 residues. The CDR3 loop is CATSSPGSFYEQYV. Written as DNA, the CDR3 is TGTGCCACCAGCTCGCCGGGATCTTTCTACGAGCAGTACGTC.

The V gene is TRBV5-1, the J gene TRBJ1-1; D is undetermined. Trimming shortened V by 3 bases and J by 11 bases, and 17 bases separated the two germline ends. This CDR3 is 13 amino acids long. The V gene's germline CDR1 is SGHRS and CDR2 YFSETQ. The CDR3 nucleotides read TGCGCCAGCAGCTGGGCCGCTCCTCAGAGGGCTTTCTTT. Its translation: CASSWAAPQRAFF.

This clonotype was seen a few times. The chain carries TRBV6-2 or TRBV6-3 and TRBJ2-7; 8 bases fit TRBD1. Looked up from germline, CDR1 is MNHEY and CDR2 is SVGEGT. CDR3 size: 14 residues. After removal of 7 bases from V and 2 bases from J, the junction contained 7 bases not matched to a gene. In DNA form, the CDR3 reads TGTGCCAGCAAACGCGGACAGGGCACCTACGAGCAGTACGTC. Encoded protein: CASKRGQGTYEQYV.

Only a few counts were recorded for this clonotype. This sequence joins TRBV9 and TRBJ2-5; D perhaps matches TRBD2 (6 bases). The CDR3 runs 16 residues. The germline CDR1 and CDR2 sequences are SGDLS and YYNGEE. V gave up 3 bases and J gave up 5 bases, with 20 bases separating them. As DNA, the CDR3 is TGTGCCAGCAGCGCACTTTCCGGGACTGCCTGGGAGACCCAGTACTTC. This sequence encodes CASSALSGTAWETQYF.

The V gene is TRBV15, the J gene TRBJ1-2, with 7 bases that match TRBD1. Per germline, CDR1 LNHNV and CDR2 YYDKDF (reference sequence). The trim removed 0 bases at V and 6 bases at J, leaving 7 bases unmatched. This CDR3 region has 15 residues. In DNA, the CDR3 is TGTGCCACCAGCAGAGAGGGTGTAGGGGGCCATGGCTACACCTTC. It translates to CATSREGVGGHGYTF.

DNA of the CDR3: TGTGCCAGCAGATCAACAGGGGAGGGCTCTGGAGAGACCCAGTACTTC. Protein: CASRSTGEGSGETQYF. The gene calls are TRBV7-9 and TRBJ2-5; either TRBD1 or TRBD2 may supply D (7 bases each). The CDR3 loop spans 16 amino acids. V lost 6 bases, J lost 4 bases, and 21 bases lay in between. Germline-derived CDR1 and CDR2 are SEHNR and FQNEAQ (reference sequence). The variable domain in full, with the rest retrieved from reference TRBV7-9 and TRBJ2-5, is DTGVSQNPRHKITKRGQNVTFRCDPISEHNRLYWYRQTLGQGPEFLTYFQNEAQLEKSRLLSDRFSAERPKGSFSTLEIQRTEQGDSAMYLCASRSTGEGSGETQYFGPGTRLLVL.

V gene TRBV6-1 combines with J gene TRBJ2-1; 7 nucleotides match TRBD2. Trimming took 0 bases from V and 9 from J; bases not matched to a gene: 5. Germline V gene sequence: CDR1 MNHNS, CDR2 SASEGT. The CDR3 length is 14 residues. CDR3 DNA: TGTGCCAGCAGTGAAGCGGTGGGGGGGAGTGAGCAGTTCTTC. This codes for CASSEAVGGSEQFF.

This clonotype was seen only a few times. The chain recombines TRBV4-3 with TRBJ1-2; TRBD1 aligns across 10 bases. The CDR3 runs to 16 residues. Germline loops: CDR1 LGHNA, CDR2 YSLEER. Trimming at V came to 0 bases and at J to 8 bases, leaving 9 bases not matched to a gene. The CDR3 DNA is TGCGCCAGCAGCCAAGAACCGTTAGGGACAGGGGAAGGCTACACCTTC. Encoded protein: CASSQEPLGTGEGYTF.

The chain recombines TRBV4-3 with TRBJ1-4; perhaps TRBD1 as D (5 bases). CDR1 and CDR2 from the germline V gene are LGHNA and YSLEER. Trimming took off 2 bases at V and 3 bases at J, with 13 bases between the two ends. The CDR3 has 16 amino acids. CDR3 loop: CASSQPPAGPNEKLFF. CDR3 nucleotides: TGCGCCAGCAGCCAACCCCCTGCAGGGCCTAATGAAAAACTGTTTTTT.

This sequence joins TRBV5-1 and TRBJ2-3; 10 positions match TRBD2. Germline loops: CDR1 SGHRS, CDR2 YFSETQ. This CDR3 contains 18 residues. The ends lost 9 bases at V and 2 bases at J; junction bases unmatched: 18. CDR3 coding DNA: TGCGCCACCAAGGGGATCGAAACTAGCGGGGTATTCACAGATACGCAGTATTTT. The encoded protein is CATKGIETSGVFTDTQYF. Combining the CDR3 with reference TRBV5-1 and TRBJ2-3 gives the whole variable domain KAGVTQTPRYLIKTRGQQVTLSCSPISGHRSVSWYQQTPGQGLQFLFEYFSETQRNKGNFPGRFSGRQFSNSRSEMNVSTLELGDSALYLCATKGIETSGVFTDTQYFGPGTRLTVL.